Shown below are 8 T cell receptor beta chains from a single sample sequenced in a study of blood T cells in healthy people across ages. A J-beta primer mix and a sample-barcoded 5' primer were used in a second PCR of about 7 to 12 cycles. TCRdb recomputed calls from the 5' RACE reads with MiXCR, one row per CDR3 protein. Among 800,000 to 950,000 distinct CDR3 sequences listed, 25% to 30% were seen once. The same data also contributed to another study, on T cells of mothers and their children.

Sequenced sample: blood. The receptors derive from a woman aged 40 to 50 in good health.

This clonotype was seen ten or more times. The chain combines TRBV11-2 with TRBJ2-1; TRBD2 matches at 9 bases. This CDR3 is 15 amino acids long. V shed 5 bases and J 4 bases; nucleotides not matched to a gene: 6. The germline V gene encodes CDR1 SGHAT and CDR2 FQNNGV. The CDR3, as DNA: TGTGCCAGCAGCCCCATAGCGGGGGTATACAATGAGCAGTTCTTC. It codes for CASSPIAGVYNEQFF.

The chain carries TRBV6-2 or TRBV6-3 and TRBJ1-1; D is undetermined. The CDR3 is 13 residues long. The germline gives CDR1 MNHEY, CDR2 SVGEGT. The germline V and J ends were trimmed by 0 bases and 7 bases, with 9 bases remaining between them. Written as DNA, the CDR3 is TGTGCCAGCAGTTACTCGCGGCAGAGTGAAGCTTTCTTT. It encodes CASSYSRQSEAFF.

V is TRBV12-3 or TRBV12-4 and J is TRBJ1-5; D is possibly TRBD1 (5 bases). The CDR3 runs to 17 residues. With 5 bases removed from V and 4 bases from J, the gap between germline ends came to 21 bases. The CDR3 loop reads CASSPPEGRLINQPQHF. Written as DNA, the CDR3 is TGTGCCAGCAGTCCGCCGGAGGGGCGCTTAATAAATCAGCCCCAGCATTTT.

This clonotype was detected many times. CDR3 region: CASSADRLQNNYGYTF. The CDR3 region has the DNA TGCGCCAGCAGCGCAGACAGGCTCCAGAATAACTATGGCTACACCTTC. V is TRBV5-1 and J is TRBJ1-2; tentative D call: TRBD1 (6 bases). The V and J ends lost 4 bases and 1 base respectively, with 17 bases between them. The CDR3 runs to 16 residues. The germline V gene encodes CDR1 SGHRS and CDR2 YFSETQ.

In this sample, this clonotype turned up many times. This sequence joins TRBV29-1 and TRBJ1-1, with unresolved D. CDR3 size: 11 residues. V was trimmed by 4 bases and J by 0 bases, leaving 3 bases between them. CDR1 and CDR2 (germline): SQVTM, ANQGSEA. For the CDR3, the DNA is TGCAGCGTTGGTGTGAACACTGAAGCTTTCTTT. Amino acids: CSVGVNTEAFF.

This clonotype has ten or more counts. The gene calls are TRBV28 and TRBJ2-3; D is unresolved. The CDR3 spans 13 residues. Trimming cost V 3 bases and J 1 base, with 5 bases left between them. Germline values: CDR1 MDHEN, CDR2 SYDVKM. The CDR3 DNA is TGTGCCAGCAGTTTCGGCGGCACAGATACGCAGTATTTT. It yields the protein CASSFGGTDTQYF.

The chain has TRBV28 and TRBJ2-5; TRBD2 is a possible D gene (7 bases). The CDR3 loop spans 15 amino acids. V dropped 8 bases and J dropped 7 bases, with 23 bases sitting between them. In germline, CDR1 is MDHEN, CDR2 SYDVKM. CDR3 coding DNA: TGTGCCAGCGGTCTGGAGGGGGGGAATTCGATGACCCAGTACTTC. Encoded protein: CASGLEGGNSMTQYF.

This chain's CDR3 is CASSLEGGYEQFF. The CDR3 DNA sequence: TGTGCCAGCAGTTTGGAGGGGGGGTATGAGCAGTTCTTC. J is TRBJ2-1 and V is TRBV27, with D possibly matching TRBD2 (7 bases). V lost 3 bases and J lost 8, with 11 bases in between. This CDR3 region has 13 residues. The germline V gene has CDR1 MNHEY and CDR2 SMNVEV (reference sequence).